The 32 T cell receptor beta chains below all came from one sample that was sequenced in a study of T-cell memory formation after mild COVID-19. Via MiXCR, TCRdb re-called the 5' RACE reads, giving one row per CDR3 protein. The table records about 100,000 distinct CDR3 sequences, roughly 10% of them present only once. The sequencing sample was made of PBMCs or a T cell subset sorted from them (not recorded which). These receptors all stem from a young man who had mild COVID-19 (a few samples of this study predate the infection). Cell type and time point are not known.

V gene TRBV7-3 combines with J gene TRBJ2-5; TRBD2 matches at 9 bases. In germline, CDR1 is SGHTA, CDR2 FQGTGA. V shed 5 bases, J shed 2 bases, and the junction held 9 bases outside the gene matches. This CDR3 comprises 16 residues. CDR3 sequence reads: CASSARLAEMQETQYF. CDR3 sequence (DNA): TGTGCCAGCAGCGCCCGACTAGCGGAGATGCAAGAGACCCAGTACTTC. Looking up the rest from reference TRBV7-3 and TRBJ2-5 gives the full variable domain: GAGVSQTPSNKVTEKGKYVELRCDPISGHTALYWYRQSLGQGPEFLIYFQGTGAADDSGLPNDRFFAVRPEGSVSTLKIQRTERGDSAVYLCASSARLAEMQETQYFGPGTRLLVL.

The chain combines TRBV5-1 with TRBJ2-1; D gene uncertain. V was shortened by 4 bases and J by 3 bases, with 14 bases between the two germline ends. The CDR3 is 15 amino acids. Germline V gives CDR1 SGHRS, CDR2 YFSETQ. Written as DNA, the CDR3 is TGCGCCAGCAGCCCCCTGGGGTCAGGCTACAATGAGCAGTTCTTC. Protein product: CASSPLGSGYNEQFF.

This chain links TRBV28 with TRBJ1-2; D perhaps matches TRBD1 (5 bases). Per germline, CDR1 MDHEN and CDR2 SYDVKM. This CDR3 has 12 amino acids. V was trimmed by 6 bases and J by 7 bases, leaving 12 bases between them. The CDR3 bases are TGTGCCAGCAGGGGACCGAGGGGTGGCTACACCTTC. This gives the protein CASRGPRGGYTF.

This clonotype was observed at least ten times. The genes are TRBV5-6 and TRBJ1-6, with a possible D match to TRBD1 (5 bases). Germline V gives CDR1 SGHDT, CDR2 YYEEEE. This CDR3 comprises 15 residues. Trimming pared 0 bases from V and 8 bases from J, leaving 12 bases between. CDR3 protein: CASSLERQSYSPLHF. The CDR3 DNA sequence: TGTGCCAGCAGCTTGGAGCGACAGAGCTATTCACCCCTCCACTTT.

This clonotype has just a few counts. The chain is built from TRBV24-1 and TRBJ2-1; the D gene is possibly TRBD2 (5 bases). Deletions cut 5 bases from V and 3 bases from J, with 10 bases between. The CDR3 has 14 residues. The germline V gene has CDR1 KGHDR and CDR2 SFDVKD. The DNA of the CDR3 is TGTGCCACCAGTGCGGGAAGGATCTACAATGAGCAGTTCTTC. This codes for CATSAGRIYNEQFF.

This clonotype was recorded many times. The CDR3 region is CASSFYRGNEQFF. The CDR3 DNA reads TGTGCCAGCAGCTTTTACAGGGGCAATGAGCAGTTCTTC. This chain uses TRBV7-9 with TRBJ2-1, with 7 bases matching TRBD1. The germline V gene encodes CDR1 SEHNR and CDR2 FQNEAQ (reference sequence). V dropped 3 bases and J dropped 6; count of bases not matched to a gene: 2. The CDR3 consists of 13 residues.

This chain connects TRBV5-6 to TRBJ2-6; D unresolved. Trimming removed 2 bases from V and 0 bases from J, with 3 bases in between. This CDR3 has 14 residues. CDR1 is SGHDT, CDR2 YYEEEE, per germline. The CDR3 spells CASSFLSGANVLTF. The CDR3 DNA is TGTGCCAGCAGCTTCCTCTCTGGGGCCAACGTCCTGACTTTC.

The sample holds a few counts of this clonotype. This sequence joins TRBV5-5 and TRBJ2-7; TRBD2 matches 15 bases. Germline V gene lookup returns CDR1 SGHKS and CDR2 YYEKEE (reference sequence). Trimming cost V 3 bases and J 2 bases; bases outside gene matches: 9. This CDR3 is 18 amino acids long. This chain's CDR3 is CASSSPPGLAGGAYEQYF. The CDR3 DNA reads TGTGCCAGCAGCTCGCCCCCGGGACTAGCGGGGGGCGCCTACGAGCAGTACTTC.

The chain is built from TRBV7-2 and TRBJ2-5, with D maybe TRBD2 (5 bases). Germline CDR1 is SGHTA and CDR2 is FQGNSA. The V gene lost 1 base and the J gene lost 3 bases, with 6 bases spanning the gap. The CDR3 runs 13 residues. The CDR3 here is CASSLDGEETQYF. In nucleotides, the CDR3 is TGTGCCAGCAGCTTAGACGGGGAAGAGACCCAGTACTTC.

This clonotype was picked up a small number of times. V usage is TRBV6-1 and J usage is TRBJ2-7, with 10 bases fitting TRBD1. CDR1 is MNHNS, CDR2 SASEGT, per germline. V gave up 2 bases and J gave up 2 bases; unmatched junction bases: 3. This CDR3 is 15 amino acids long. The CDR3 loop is CASSERGTGAYEQYF. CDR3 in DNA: TGTGCCAGCAGTGAAAGGGGGACAGGGGCCTACGAGCAGTACTTC.

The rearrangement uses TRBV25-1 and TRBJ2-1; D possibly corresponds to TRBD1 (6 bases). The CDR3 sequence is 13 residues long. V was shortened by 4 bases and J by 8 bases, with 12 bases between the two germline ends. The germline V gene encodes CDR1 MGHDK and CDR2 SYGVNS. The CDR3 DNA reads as TGTGCCAGCAGTGTGGGGGCCCGCGATGAGCAGTTCTTC. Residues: CASSVGARDEQFF.

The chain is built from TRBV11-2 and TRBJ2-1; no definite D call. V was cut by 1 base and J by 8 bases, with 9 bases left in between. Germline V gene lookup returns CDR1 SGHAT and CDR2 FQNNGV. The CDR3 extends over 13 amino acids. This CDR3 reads CASSLVRYDEQFF. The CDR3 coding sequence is TGTGCCAGCAGCTTAGTACGGTACGATGAGCAGTTCTTC. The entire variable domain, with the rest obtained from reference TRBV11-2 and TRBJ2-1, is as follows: EAGVAQSPRYKIIEKRQSVAFWCNPISGHATLYWYQQILGQGPKLLIQFQNNGVVDDSQLPKDRFSAERLKGVDSTLKIQPAKLEDSAVYLCASSLVRYDEQFFGPGTRLTVL.

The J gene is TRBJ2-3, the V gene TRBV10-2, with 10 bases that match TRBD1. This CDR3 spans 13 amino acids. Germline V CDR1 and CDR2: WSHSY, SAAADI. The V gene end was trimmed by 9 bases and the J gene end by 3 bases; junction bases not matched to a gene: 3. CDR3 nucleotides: TGCGCCAGTTGGACAGGGGGGACAGATACGCAGTATTTT. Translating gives CASWTGGTDTQYF.

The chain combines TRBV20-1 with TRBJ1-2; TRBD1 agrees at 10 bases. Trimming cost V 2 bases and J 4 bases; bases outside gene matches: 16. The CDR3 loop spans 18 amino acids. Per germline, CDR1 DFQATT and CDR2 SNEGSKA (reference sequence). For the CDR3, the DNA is TGCAGTGCTAGACCAGCCGGGACAGGGGTATCTGGGTTCTATGGCTACACCTTC. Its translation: CSARPAGTGVSGFYGYTF.

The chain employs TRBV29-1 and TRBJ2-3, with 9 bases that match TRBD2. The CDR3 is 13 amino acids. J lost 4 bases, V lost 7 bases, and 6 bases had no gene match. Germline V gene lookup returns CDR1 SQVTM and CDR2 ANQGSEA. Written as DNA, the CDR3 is TGCAGCGCCGGCGGGGGGGGAGCAGATACGCAGTATTTT. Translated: CSAGGGGADTQYF.

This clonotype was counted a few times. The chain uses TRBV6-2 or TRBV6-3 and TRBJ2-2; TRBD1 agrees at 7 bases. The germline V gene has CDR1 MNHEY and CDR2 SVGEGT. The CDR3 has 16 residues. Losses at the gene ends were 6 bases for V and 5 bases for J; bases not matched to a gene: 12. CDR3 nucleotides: TGTGCCAGCAGCGTCCCCGAGACAGGGATTACCGGGGAGCTGTTTTTT. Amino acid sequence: CASSVPETGITGELFF.

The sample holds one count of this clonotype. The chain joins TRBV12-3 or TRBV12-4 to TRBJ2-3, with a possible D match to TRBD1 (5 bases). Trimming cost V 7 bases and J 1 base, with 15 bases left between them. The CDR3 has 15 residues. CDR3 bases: TGTGCCAGCACCCCGGCCGGACAAGGCACAGATACGCAGTATTTT. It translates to CASTPAGQGTDTQYF.

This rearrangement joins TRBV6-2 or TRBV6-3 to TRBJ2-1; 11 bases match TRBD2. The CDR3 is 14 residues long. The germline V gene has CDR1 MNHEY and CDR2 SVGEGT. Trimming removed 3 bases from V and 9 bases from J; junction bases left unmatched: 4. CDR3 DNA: TGTGCCAGCAGTTATTCCGGGACTAGCGGTGAGCAGTTCTTC. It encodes CASSYSGTSGEQFF.

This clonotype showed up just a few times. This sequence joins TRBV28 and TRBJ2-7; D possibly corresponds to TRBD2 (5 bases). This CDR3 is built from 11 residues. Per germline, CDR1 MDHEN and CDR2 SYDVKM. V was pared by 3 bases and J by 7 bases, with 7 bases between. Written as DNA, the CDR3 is TGTGCCAGCAGTTTGGGCGGGGAGCAGTACGTC. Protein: CASSLGGEQYV.

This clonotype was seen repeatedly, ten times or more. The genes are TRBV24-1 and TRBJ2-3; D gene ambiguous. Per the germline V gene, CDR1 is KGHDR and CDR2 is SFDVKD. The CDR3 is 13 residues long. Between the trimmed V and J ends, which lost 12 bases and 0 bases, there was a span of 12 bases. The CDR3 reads CAVMDLSTDTQYF. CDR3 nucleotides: TGTGCCGTAATGGACCTTAGCACAGATACGCAGTATTTT.

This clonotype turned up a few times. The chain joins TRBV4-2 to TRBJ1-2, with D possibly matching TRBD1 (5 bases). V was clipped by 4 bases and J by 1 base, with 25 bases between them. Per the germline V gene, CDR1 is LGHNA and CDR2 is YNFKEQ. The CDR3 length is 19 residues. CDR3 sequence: CASSPLGAEAGSFNYGYTF. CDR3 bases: TGTGCCAGCAGCCCCTTAGGGGCGGAAGCCGGGTCCTTTAACTATGGCTACACCTTC.

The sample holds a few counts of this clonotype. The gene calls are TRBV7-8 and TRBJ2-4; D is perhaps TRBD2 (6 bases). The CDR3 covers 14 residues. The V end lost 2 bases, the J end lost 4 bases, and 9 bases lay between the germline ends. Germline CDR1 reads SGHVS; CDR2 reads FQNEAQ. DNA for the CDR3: TGTGCCAGCAGCTTAAGTGGGGGGAAAAACATTCAGTACTTC. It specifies CASSLSGGKNIQYF.

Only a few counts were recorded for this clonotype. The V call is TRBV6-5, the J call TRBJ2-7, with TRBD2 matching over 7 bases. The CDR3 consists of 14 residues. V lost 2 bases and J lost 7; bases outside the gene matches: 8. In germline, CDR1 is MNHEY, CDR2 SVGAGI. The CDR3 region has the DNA TGTGCCAGCAGTTACGCTTCCGGGGGGTTAGAGCAGTACTTC. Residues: CASSYASGGLEQYF.

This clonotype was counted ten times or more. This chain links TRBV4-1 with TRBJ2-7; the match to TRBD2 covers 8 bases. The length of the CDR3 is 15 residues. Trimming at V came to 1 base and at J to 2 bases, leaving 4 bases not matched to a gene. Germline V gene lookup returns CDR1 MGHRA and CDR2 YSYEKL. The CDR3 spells CASSQGRGETYEQYF. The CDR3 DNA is TGCGCCAGCAGCCAAGGGCGGGGGGAAACCTACGAGCAGTACTTC.

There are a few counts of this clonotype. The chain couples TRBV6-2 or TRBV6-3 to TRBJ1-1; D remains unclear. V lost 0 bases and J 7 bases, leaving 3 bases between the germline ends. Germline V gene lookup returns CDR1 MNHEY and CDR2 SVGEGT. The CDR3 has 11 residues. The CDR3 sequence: CASSYSIEAFF. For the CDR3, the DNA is TGTGCCAGCAGTTACTCGATTGAAGCTTTCTTT.

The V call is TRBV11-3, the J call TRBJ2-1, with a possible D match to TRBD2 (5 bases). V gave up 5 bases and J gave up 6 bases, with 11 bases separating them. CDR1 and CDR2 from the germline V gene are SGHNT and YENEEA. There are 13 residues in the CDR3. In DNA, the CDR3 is TGTGCCAGCAGCCCGGGGTTCCCCAATGAGCAGTTCTTC. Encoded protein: CASSPGFPNEQFF. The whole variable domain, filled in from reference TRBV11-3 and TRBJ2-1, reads EAGVVQSPRYKIIEKKQPVAFWCNPISGHNTLYWYLQNLGQGPELLIRYENEEAVDDSQLPKDRFSAERLKGVDSTLKIQPAELGDSAVYLCASSPGFPNEQFFGPGTRLTVL.

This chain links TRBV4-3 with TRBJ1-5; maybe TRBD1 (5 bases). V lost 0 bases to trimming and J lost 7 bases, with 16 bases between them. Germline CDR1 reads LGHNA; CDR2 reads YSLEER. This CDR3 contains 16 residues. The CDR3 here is CASSQDYLGVGQPQHF. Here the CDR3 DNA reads TGCGCCAGCAGCCAAGATTACTTAGGGGTCGGGCAGCCCCAGCATTTT.

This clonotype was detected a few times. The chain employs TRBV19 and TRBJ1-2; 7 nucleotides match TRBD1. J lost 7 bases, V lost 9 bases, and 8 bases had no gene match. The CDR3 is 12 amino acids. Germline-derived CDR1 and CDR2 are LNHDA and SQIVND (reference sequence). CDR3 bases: TGTGCCAGCACCGGGACAGTCGCTGGCTACACCTTC. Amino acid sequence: CASTGTVAGYTF.

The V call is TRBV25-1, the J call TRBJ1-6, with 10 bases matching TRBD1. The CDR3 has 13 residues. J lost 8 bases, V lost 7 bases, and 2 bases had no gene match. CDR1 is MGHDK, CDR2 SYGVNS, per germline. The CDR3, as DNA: TGTGCCAGCAACGGACAGGGGGATTCACCCCTCCACTTT. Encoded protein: CASNGQGDSPLHF.

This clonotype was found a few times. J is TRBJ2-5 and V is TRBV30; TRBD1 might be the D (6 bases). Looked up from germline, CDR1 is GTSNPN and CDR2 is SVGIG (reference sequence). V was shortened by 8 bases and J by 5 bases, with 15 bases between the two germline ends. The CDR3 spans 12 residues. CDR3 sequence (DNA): TGTGCCGCCTCAACAGGGTTCGAGACCCAGTACTTC. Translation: CAASTGFETQYF.

CDR3 nucleotides: TGTGCCAGCAGCCTCGGACTAGTTGGGGAGCAGTACGTC. It codes for CASSLGLVGEQYV. The V gene is TRBV6-2 or TRBV6-3, the J gene TRBJ2-7, with 7 bases matching TRBD2. V was pared by 6 bases and J by 7 bases, with 9 bases of the junction left unmatched. This CDR3 region has 13 residues. Germline CDR1 and CDR2: MNHEY and SVGEGT.

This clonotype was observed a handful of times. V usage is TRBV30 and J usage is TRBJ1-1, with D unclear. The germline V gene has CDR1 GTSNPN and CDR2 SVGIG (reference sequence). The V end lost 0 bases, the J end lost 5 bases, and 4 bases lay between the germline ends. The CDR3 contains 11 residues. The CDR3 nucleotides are TGTGCCTGGAGTGTTTTTACTGAAGCTTTCTTT. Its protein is CAWSVFTEAFF.